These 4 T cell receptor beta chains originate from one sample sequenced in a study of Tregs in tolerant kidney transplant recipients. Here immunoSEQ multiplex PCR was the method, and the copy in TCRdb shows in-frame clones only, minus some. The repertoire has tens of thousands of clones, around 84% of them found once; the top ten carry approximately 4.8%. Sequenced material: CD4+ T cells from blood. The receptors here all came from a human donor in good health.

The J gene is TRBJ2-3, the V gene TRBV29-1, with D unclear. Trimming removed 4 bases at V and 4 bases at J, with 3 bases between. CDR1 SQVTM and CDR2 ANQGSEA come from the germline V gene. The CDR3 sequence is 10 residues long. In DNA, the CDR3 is TGCAGCGTTGTATCAGATACGCAGTATTTT. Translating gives CSVVSDTQYF.

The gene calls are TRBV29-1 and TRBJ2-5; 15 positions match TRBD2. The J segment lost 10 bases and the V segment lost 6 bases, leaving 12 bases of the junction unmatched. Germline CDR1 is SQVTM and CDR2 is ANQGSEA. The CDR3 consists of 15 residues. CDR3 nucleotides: TGCAGCGTCCTACGAGGACTAGCGGGGGGGGGAGACCAGTACTTC. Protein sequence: CSVLRGLAGGGDQYF.

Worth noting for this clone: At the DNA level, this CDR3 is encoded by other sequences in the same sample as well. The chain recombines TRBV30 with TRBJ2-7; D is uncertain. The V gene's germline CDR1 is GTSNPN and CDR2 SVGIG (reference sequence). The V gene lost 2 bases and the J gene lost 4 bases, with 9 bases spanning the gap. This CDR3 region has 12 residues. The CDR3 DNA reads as TGTGCCTGGAGTCGGAGAGGATACGAGCAGTACTTC. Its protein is CAWSRRGYEQYF.

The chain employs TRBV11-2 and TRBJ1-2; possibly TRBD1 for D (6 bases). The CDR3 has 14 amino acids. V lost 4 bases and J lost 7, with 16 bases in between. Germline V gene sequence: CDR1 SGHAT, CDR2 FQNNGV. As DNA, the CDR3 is TGTGCCAGCAGCTCCGGGACACTATTTACTGGCTACACCTTC. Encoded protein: CASSSGTLFTGYTF. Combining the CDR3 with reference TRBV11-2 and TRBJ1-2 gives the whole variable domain EAGVAQSPRYKIIEKRQSVAFWCNPISGHATLYWYQQILGQGPKLLIQFQNNGVVDDSQLPKDRFSAERLKGVDSTLKIQPAKLEDSAVYLCASSSGTLFTGYTFGSGTRLTVV.